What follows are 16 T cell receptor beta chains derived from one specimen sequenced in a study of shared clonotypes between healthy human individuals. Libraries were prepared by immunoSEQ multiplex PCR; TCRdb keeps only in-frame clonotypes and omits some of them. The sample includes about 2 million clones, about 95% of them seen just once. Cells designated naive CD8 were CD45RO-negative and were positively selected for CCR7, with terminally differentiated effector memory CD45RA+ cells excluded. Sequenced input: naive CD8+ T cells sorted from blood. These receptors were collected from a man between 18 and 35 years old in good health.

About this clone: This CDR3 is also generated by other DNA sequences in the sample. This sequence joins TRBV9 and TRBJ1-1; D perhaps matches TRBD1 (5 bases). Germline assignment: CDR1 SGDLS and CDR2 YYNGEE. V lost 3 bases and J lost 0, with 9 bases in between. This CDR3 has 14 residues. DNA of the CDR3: TGTGCCAGCAGCGCCCCAGGGTTGAACACTGAAGCTTTCTTT. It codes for CASSAPGLNTEAFF.

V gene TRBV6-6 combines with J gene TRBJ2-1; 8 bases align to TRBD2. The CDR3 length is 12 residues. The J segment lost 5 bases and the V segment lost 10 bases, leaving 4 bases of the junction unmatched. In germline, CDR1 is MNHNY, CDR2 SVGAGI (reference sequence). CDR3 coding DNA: TGTGCCACACTAGCGGATGACAATGAGCAGTTCTTC. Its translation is CATLADDNEQFF.

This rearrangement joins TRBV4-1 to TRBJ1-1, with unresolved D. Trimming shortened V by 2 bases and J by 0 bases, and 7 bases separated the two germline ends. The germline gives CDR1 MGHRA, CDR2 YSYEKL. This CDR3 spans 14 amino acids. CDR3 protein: CASSQRDMNTEAFF. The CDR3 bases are TGCGCCAGCAGCCAAAGGGATATGAACACTGAAGCTTTCTTT.

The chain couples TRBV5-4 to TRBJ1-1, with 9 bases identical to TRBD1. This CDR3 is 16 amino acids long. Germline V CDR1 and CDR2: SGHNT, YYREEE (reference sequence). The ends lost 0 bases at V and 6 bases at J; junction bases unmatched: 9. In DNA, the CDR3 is TGTGCCAGCAGCTTGGCCGGGACAGGGTGGGATTCTGAAGCTTTCTTT. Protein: CASSLAGTGWDSEAFF.

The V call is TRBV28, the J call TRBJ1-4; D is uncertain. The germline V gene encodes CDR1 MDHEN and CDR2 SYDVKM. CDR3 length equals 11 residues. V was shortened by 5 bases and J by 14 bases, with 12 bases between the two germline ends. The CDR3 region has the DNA TGTGCCAGCAGTCGCAATAAAAGTCTGTTTTTT. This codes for CASSRNKSLFF. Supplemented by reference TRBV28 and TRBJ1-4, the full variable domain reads DVKVTQSSRYLVKRTGEKVFLECVQDMDHENMFWYRQDPGLGLRLIYFSYDVKMKEKGDIPEGYSVSREKKERFSLILESASTNQTSMYLCASSRNKSLFFGSGTQLSVL.

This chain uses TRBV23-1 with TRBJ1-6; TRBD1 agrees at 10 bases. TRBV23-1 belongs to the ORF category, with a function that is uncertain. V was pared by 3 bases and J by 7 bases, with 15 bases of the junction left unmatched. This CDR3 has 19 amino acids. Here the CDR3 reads CASSQSGTGERGANSPLHF. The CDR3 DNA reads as TGCGCCAGCAGTCAGTCCGGGACAGGGGAACGTGGGGCAAATTCACCCCTCCACTTT.

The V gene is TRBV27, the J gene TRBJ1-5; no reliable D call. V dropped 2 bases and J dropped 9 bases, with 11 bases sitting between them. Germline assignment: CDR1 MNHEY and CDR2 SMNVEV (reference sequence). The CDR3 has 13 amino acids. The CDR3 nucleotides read TGTGCCAGCAGTTTAGAGGGCTTGGGGCCCCAGCATTTT. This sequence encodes CASSLEGLGPQHF.

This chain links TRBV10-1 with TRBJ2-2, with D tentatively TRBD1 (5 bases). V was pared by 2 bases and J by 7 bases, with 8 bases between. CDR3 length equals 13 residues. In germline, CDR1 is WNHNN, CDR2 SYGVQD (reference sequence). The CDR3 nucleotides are TGCGCCAGCAGTGAGGGGGCTATCGGGGAGCTGTTTTTT. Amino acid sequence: CASSEGAIGELFF.

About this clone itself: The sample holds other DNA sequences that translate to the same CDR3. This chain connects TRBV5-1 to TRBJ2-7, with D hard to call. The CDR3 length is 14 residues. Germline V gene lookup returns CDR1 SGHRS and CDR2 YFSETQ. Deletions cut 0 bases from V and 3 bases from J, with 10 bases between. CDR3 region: CASSLAADNYEQYF. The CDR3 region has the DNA TGCGCCAGCAGCTTGGCAGCAGATAACTACGAGCAGTACTTC.

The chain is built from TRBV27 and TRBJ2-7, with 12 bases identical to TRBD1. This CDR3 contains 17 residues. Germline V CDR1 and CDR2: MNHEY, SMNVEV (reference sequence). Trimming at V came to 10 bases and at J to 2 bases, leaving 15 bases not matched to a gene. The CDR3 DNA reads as TGTGCCACCCAATCCGGGACAGGGGGCTACGGTGCCTACGAGCAGTACTTC. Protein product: CATQSGTGGYGAYEQYF.

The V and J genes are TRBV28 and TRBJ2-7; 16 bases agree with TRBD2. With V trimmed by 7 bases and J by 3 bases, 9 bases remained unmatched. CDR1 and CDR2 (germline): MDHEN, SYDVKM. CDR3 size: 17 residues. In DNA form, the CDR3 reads TGTGCCAGCACCCCGGGACTAGCGGGGGGGGACTTCTACGAGCAGTACTTC. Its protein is CASTPGLAGGDFYEQYF.

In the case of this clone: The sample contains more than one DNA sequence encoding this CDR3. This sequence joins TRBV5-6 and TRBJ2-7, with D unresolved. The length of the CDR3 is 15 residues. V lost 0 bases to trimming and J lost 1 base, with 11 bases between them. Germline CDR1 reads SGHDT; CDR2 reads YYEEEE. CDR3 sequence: CASSLGGLGSYEQYF. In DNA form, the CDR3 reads TGTGCCAGCAGCTTGGGTGGGCTAGGGTCCTACGAGCAGTACTTC.

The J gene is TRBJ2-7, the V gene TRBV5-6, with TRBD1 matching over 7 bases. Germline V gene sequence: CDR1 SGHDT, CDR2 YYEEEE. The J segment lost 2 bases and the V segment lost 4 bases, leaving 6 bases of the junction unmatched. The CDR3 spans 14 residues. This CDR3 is CASSIGDSTYEQYF. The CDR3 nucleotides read TGTGCCAGCAGCATTGGGGACAGCACCTACGAGCAGTACTTC.

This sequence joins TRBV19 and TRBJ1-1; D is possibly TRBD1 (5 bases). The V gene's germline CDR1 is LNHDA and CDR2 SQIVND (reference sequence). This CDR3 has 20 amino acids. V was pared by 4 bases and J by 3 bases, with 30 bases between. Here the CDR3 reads CASSRDSAHWQGAGDTEAFF. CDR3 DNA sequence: TGTGCCAGTAGTAGGGATTCCGCTCATTGGCAGGGAGCTGGGGACACTGAAGCTTTCTTT.

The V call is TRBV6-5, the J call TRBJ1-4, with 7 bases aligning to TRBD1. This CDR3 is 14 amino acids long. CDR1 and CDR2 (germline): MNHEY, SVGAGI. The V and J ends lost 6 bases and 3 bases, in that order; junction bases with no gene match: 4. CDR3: CASSYRGANEKLFF. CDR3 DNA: TGTGCCAGCAGCTACAGGGGAGCTAATGAAAAACTGTTTTTT.

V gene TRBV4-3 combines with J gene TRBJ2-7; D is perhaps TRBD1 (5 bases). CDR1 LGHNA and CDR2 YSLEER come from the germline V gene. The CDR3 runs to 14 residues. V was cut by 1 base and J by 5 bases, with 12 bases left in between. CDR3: CASSQGQGIDEQYF. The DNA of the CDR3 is TGCGCCAGCAGCCAAGGGCAGGGTATAGACGAGCAGTACTTC.